The source of this TCR beta chain is a study of blood T cell repertoires in COVID-19. About the study: The United States, Italy and Spain supplied acute and convalescent COVID-19 samples. In each case, the material was cDNA or gDNA derived from T cells, B-cell-depleted T cells, or PBMCs.

Per the original methods: Reference gene primer amplification in the assay estimated nucleated cell counts. TCRdb's table, derived via immunoSEQ multiplex PCR, lists solely in-frame clones and lacks some. V, J and clone size derive from that table, while D and trimming were established from the DNA sequence. Of 150,000 to 200,000 clones in the sample, 80% to 85% were seen once. This CDR3 comprises 15 residues. Germline V CDR1 and CDR2: KGHSH, LQKENI. V gave up 2 bases and J gave up 3 bases, with 11 bases separating them. Source material: peripheral blood. The rearrangement joins TRBV18 to TRBJ1-5; D remains ambiguous. This TCR came from a woman between 65 and 79 years old with COVID-19, enrolled during active disease. In nucleotides, the CDR3 is TGTGCCAGCTCACCATCAGGTAGTATCAATCAGCCCCAGCATTTT. Translation gives CASSPSGSINQPQHF.